One sample yielded the 7 T cell receptor beta chains listed below, sequenced in a study of blood T cell repertoires in COVID-19. Assay used: immunoSEQ multiplex PCR; TCRdb lists only in-frame clones, some missing. The sample holds around 230,000 clones, more than 65% seen once. Specimen: peripheral blood. These receptors originate from a man aged 35 to 55 who had recovered from COVID-19.

The chain combines TRBV6-5 with TRBJ1-4; D possibly corresponds to TRBD1 (5 bases). Germline V CDR1 and CDR2: MNHEY, SVGAGI. The CDR3 is made up of 13 amino acids. Trimming took 4 bases from V and 8 from J, leaving 11 bases between them. CDR3 loop: CASSWQGEEKLFF. The CDR3 bases are TGTGCCAGCAGTTGGCAGGGTGAAGAAAAACTGTTTTTT.

The V gene is TRBV6-5, the J gene TRBJ2-7; 9 bases match TRBD1. Trimming cost V 2 bases and J 6 bases; bases outside gene matches: 8. This CDR3 comprises 15 residues. CDR1 MNHEY and CDR2 SVGAGI come from the germline V gene. CDR3 coding DNA: TGTGCCAGCAGTTACAGGGACAGGGATTTACGCGAGCAGTACTTC. Its protein product is CASSYRDRDLREQYF.

The chain recombines TRBV27 with TRBJ2-5; D might be TRBD2 (6 bases). Germline lookup yields CDR1 MNHEY and CDR2 SMNVEV (reference sequence). The ends were cut back, 9 bases at V and 7 bases at J, with 6 bases in the middle. This CDR3 has 9 residues. The CDR3 here is CAREGTQYF. The DNA of the CDR3 is TGTGCCAGGGAGGGGACCCAGTACTTC.

V gene TRBV19 combines with J gene TRBJ1-2, with TRBD1 matching 10 bases. The CDR3 contains 14 residues. V lost 8 bases to trimming and J lost 6 bases; unmatched junction nucleotides: 9. From germline, CDR1 is LNHDA and CDR2 SQIVND (reference sequence). DNA for the CDR3: TGTGCCAGTTCTCCCGAAGGGACAGGGGATGGCTACACCTTC. Residues: CASSPEGTGDGYTF.

This clone was observed once. The genes are TRBV30 and TRBJ1-4, with 10 bases identical to TRBD1. Germline trimming cut 2 bases from V and 8 bases from J; bases unmatched to any gene: 11. CDR1 GTSNPN and CDR2 SVGIG come from the germline V gene (reference sequence). The CDR3 extends over 16 amino acids. The CDR3 loop reads CAWSPKTGTGEEKLFF. The CDR3 DNA is TGTGCCTGGAGTCCCAAAACCGGGACAGGGGAAGAAAAACTGTTTTTT. Full variable domain (missing parts from reference TRBV30 and TRBJ1-4): SQTIHQWPATLVQPVGSPLSLECTVEGTSNPNLYWYRQAAGRGLQLLFYSVGIGQISSEVPQNLSASRPQDRQFILSSKKLLLSDSGFYLCAWSPKTGTGEEKLFFGSGTQLSVL.

This chain uses TRBV30 with TRBJ1-1; no reliable D call. This CDR3 comprises 15 residues. Germline V gives CDR1 GTSNPN, CDR2 SVGIG (reference sequence). The V gene lost 0 bases and the J gene lost 5 bases, with 16 bases spanning the gap. CDR3 sequence: CAWSVPFQVRTEAFF. The CDR3 DNA reads as TGTGCCTGGAGTGTACCTTTTCAGGTCAGGACTGAAGCTTTCTTT.

The chain recombines TRBV4-3 with TRBJ2-1, with D hard to call. There are 15 residues in the CDR3. V lost 0 bases, J lost 3 bases, and 9 bases lay in between. Germline V gene lookup returns CDR1 LGHNA and CDR2 YSLEER. CDR3 DNA sequence: TGCGCCAGCAGCCAAGATGAGCGCGGCTACAATGAGCAGTTCTTC. As protein: CASSQDERGYNEQFF.